Listed below are T cell receptor beta chains from one sample, sequenced in a study of regulatory T cells in long-lasting Graves disease. In TCRdb, the multiplex PCR reads were re-called with MiXCR into one record per CDR3 protein. The repertoire holds about 440,000 distinct CDR3 sequences, with under 15% as singletons. The sample also formed part of further work on T cells in Graves' hyperthyroidism and ophthalmopathy.

The sample was peripheral blood mononuclear cells (PBMCs), taken at new diagnosis, from a patient treated with antithyroid drugs. These receptors came from a woman in her 30s with Graves disease. The CDR3 runs from the conserved cysteine through the conserved F or W. The D gene is left open where the match is weak. Clone sizes are given selectively: once, few, many, or a class where the clone is expanded.

d_gene: TRBD1; abundance: -; len: 16; j_gene: TRBJ2-3; v_gene: TRBV9; CDR3aa: CASSVLQGRFTDTQYF; CDR3nt: TGTGCCAGCAGCGTTCTACAGGGGCGCTTCACAGATACGCAGTATTTT
d_gene: -; abundance: many; len: 13; j_gene: TRBJ1-1; v_gene: TRBV6-2/TRBV6-3; CDR3aa: CASSYYGSGEAFF; CDR3nt: TGTGCCAGCAGTTACTACGGTTCGGGTGAAGCTTTCTTT
d_gene: -; abundance: few; len: 12; j_gene: TRBJ2-1; v_gene: TRBV7-8; CDR3aa: CASTLKGREQFF; CDR3nt: TGTGCCAGCACCCTCAAGGGGAGAGAGCAGTTCTTC
d_gene: -; abundance: many; len: 14; j_gene: TRBJ2-1; v_gene: TRBV27; CDR3aa: CASSLSARYNEQFF; CDR3nt: TGTGCCAGCAGTTTATCGGCTAGATACAATGAGCAGTTCTTC
d_gene: -; abundance: many; len: 16; j_gene: TRBJ1-1; v_gene: TRBV30; CDR3aa: CAWSVMLGGLNTEAFF; CDR3nt: TGTGCCTGGAGTGTAATGCTTGGGGGACTAAACACTGAAGCTTTCTTT
d_gene: TRBD2; abundance: -; len: 16; j_gene: TRBJ2-2; v_gene: TRBV5-1; CDR3aa: CASSPASGRKTGELFF; CDR3nt: TGCGCCAGCAGCCCGGCTAGCGGGAGGAAGACCGGGGAGCTGTTTTTT
d_gene: -; abundance: -; len: 15; j_gene: TRBJ2-7; v_gene: TRBV12-3/TRBV12-4; CDR3aa: CASSAQGNGSYEQYF; CDR3nt: TGTGCCAGCAGTGCGCAGGGTAATGGATCCTACGAGCAGTACTTC
d_gene: -; abundance: many; len: 11; j_gene: TRBJ2-5; v_gene: TRBV28; CDR3aa: CASGSSGTQYF; CDR3nt: TGTGCCAGCGGCTCTTCGGGGACCCAGTACTTC
d_gene: -; abundance: many; len: 18; j_gene: TRBJ1-5; v_gene: TRBV6-5; CDR3aa: CASSYSKQGVFGNQPQHF; CDR3nt: TGTGCCAGCAGTTACTCGAAACAGGGTGTTTTTGGCAATCAGCCCCAGCATTTT
d_gene: TRBD1; abundance: many; len: 14; j_gene: TRBJ2-7; v_gene: TRBV11-2; CDR3aa: CASSLGDRGYEQYF; CDR3nt: TGTGCCAGCAGCTTAGGGGACAGGGGGTACGAGCAGTACTTC
d_gene: TRBD2; abundance: -; len: 16; j_gene: TRBJ2-2; v_gene: TRBV11-2; CDR3aa: CASSFLLAGGSGELFF; CDR3nt: TGTGCCAGCAGCTTTCTTCTAGCGGGAGGCTCCGGGGAGCTGTTTTTT
d_gene: -; abundance: many; len: 13; j_gene: TRBJ1-1; v_gene: TRBV2; CDR3aa: CASSDFSNTEAFF; CDR3nt: TGTGCCAGCAGTGATTTTTCGAACACTGAAGCTTTCTTT
d_gene: -; abundance: many; len: 12; j_gene: TRBJ2-1; v_gene: TRBV5-1; CDR3aa: CASSLNPNEQFF; CDR3nt: TGCGCCAGCAGCTTGAATCCCAATGAGCAGTTCTTC
d_gene: -; abundance: many; len: 13; j_gene: TRBJ1-2; v_gene: TRBV28; CDR3aa: CASSRWTGDGYTF; CDR3nt: TGTGCCAGCAGTAGATGGACTGGAGATGGCTACACCTTC
d_gene: -; abundance: few; len: 13; j_gene: TRBJ2-1; v_gene: TRBV20-1; CDR3aa: CSAHIPTHNEQFF; CDR3nt: TGCAGTGCTCATATCCCGACCCACAATGAGCAGTTCTTC
d_gene: -; abundance: many; len: 14; j_gene: TRBJ2-7; v_gene: TRBV20-1; CDR3aa: CSASLADPTHEQYF; CDR3nt: TGCAGTGCAAGTTTAGCGGACCCAACCCACGAGCAGTACTTC
d_gene: -; abundance: -; len: 14; j_gene: TRBJ2-5; v_gene: TRBV28; CDR3aa: CASRLRQYQETQYF; CDR3nt: TGTGCCAGCAGACTCAGACAGTACCAAGAGACCCAGTACTTC
d_gene: -; abundance: many; len: 16; j_gene: TRBJ1-4; v_gene: TRBV3-1; CDR3aa: CASSPWGATTNEKLFF; CDR3nt: TGTGCCAGCAGCCCTTGGGGGGCCACAACTAATGAAAAACTGTTTTTT
d_gene: -; abundance: -; len: 15; j_gene: TRBJ1-3; v_gene: TRBV12-3/TRBV12-4; CDR3aa: CASSLGGIAGNTIYF; CDR3nt: TGTGCCAGCAGTTTGGGGGGTATCGCTGGAAACACCATATATTTT
d_gene: -; abundance: many; len: 13; j_gene: TRBJ2-7; v_gene: TRBV20-1; CDR3aa: CSAARGRVTGEYF; CDR3nt: TGCAGTGCCGCTAGAGGAAGGGTCACAGGCGAGTACTTC
d_gene: TRBD2; abundance: -; len: 15; j_gene: TRBJ2-1; v_gene: TRBV11-2; CDR3aa: CASTTGTSADNEQFF; CDR3nt: TGTGCCAGCACCACCGGGACTAGCGCCGACAATGAGCAGTTCTTC
d_gene: -; abundance: many; len: 17; j_gene: TRBJ2-4; v_gene: TRBV11-2; CDR3aa: CASSGPGSNLAKNIQYF; CDR3nt: TGTGCCAGCAGCGGGCCGGGATCCAACTTGGCCAAAAACATTCAGTACTTC
d_gene: -; abundance: -; len: 14; j_gene: TRBJ2-5; v_gene: TRBV25-1; CDR3aa: CASSESASGETQYF; CDR3nt: TGTGCCAGCAGTGAATCGGCTAGTGGAGAGACCCAGTACTTC
d_gene: TRBD1; abundance: many; len: 13; j_gene: TRBJ1-2; v_gene: TRBV29-1; CDR3aa: CSVNTGGDGGYTF; CDR3nt: TGCAGCGTTAATACAGGGGGCGATGGGGGCTACACCTTC
d_gene: -; abundance: -; len: 13; j_gene: TRBJ1-1; v_gene: TRBV29-1; CDR3aa: CSVTGGVGTEAFF; CDR3nt: TGCAGCGTCACCGGGGGGGTCGGCACTGAAGCTTTCTTT
d_gene: TRBD1; abundance: few; len: 14; j_gene: TRBJ2-5; v_gene: TRBV4-1; CDR3aa: CASSDQGQGETQYF; CDR3nt: TGCGCCAGCAGCGACCAAGGACAGGGAGAGACCCAGTACTTC
d_gene: -; abundance: many; len: 14; j_gene: TRBJ2-3; v_gene: TRBV20-1; CDR3aa: CSARARVWTDTQYF; CDR3nt: TGCAGTGCTAGAGCCAGGGTTTGGACAGATACGCAGTATTTT
d_gene: TRBD2; abundance: -; len: 16; j_gene: TRBJ2-3; v_gene: TRBV27; CDR3aa: CASSLFQREKIDTQYF; CDR3nt: TGTGCCAGCAGTTTATTCCAGCGGGAGAAGATAGATACGCAGTATTTT
d_gene: -; abundance: -; len: 14; j_gene: TRBJ2-7; v_gene: TRBV10-3; CDR3aa: CAISGERRPYEQYF; CDR3nt: TGTGCCATCAGTGGGGAGCGGCGCCCCTACGAGCAGTACTTC
d_gene: -; abundance: many; len: 14; j_gene: TRBJ2-5; v_gene: TRBV7-3; CDR3aa: CASRNRKGQETQYF; CDR3nt: TGTGCCAGCAGGAACAGGAAGGGCCAAGAGACCCAGTACTTC
d_gene: -; abundance: -; len: 15; j_gene: TRBJ1-3; v_gene: TRBV4-2; CDR3aa: CASSQDWQSGNTIYF; CDR3nt: TGTGCCAGCAGCCAAGATTGGCAGTCTGGAAACACCATATATTTT
d_gene: TRBD2; abundance: many; len: 16; j_gene: TRBJ2-1; v_gene: TRBV7-8; CDR3aa: CASSLGVGLGYNEQFF; CDR3nt: TGTGCCAGCAGCTTAGGAGTGGGACTAGGGTACAATGAGCAGTTCTTC
d_gene: -; abundance: many; len: 15; j_gene: TRBJ2-5; v_gene: TRBV11-2; CDR3aa: CASSAFLGVQETQYF; CDR3nt: TGTGCCAGCAGCGCTTTTTTGGGGGTTCAAGAGACCCAGTACTTC
d_gene: -; abundance: many; len: 13; j_gene: TRBJ2-5; v_gene: TRBV11-2; CDR3aa: CASSAWSGETQYF; CDR3nt: TGTGCCAGCAGCGCCTGGAGCGGAGAGACCCAGTACTTC
d_gene: TRBD1; abundance: many; len: 14; j_gene: TRBJ1-2; v_gene: TRBV7-3; CDR3aa: CASSPGQGLLGYTF; CDR3nt: TGTGCCAGCAGTCCGGGACAGGGGCTCTTGGGCTACACCTTC
d_gene: -; abundance: many; len: 16; j_gene: TRBJ2-3; v_gene: TRBV4-1; CDR3aa: CASSQEGGLSTDTQYF; CDR3nt: TGCGCCAGCAGCCAAGAAGGGGGACTCAGCACAGATACGCAGTATTTT
d_gene: -; abundance: many; len: 14; j_gene: TRBJ2-7; v_gene: TRBV12-3/TRBV12-4; CDR3aa: CASSFQGMAYEQYF; CDR3nt: TGTGCCAGCAGTTTTCAGGGGATGGCCTACGAGCAGTACTTC
d_gene: -; abundance: many; len: 13; j_gene: TRBJ2-5; v_gene: TRBV11-3; CDR3aa: CASSLWGKETQYF; CDR3nt: TGTGCCAGCAGCTTATGGGGGAAAGAGACCCAGTACTTC
d_gene: TRBD2; abundance: many; len: 15; j_gene: TRBJ2-3; v_gene: TRBV11-2; CDR3aa: CASSRGLASTDTQYF; CDR3nt: TGTGCCAGCAGCCGGGGACTAGCTTCGACGGATACGCAGTATTTT
d_gene: -; abundance: -; len: 13; j_gene: TRBJ2-7; v_gene: TRBV4-1; CDR3aa: CASSSTGSGEQYF; CDR3nt: TGCGCCAGCAGCTCAACAGGGTCCGGGGAGCAGTACTTC
d_gene: TRBD1; abundance: many; len: 14; j_gene: TRBJ2-7; v_gene: TRBV13; CDR3aa: CASSLVGRGREQYF; CDR3nt: TGTGCCAGCAGCTTAGTGGGAAGGGGGCGCGAGCAGTACTTC
d_gene: -; abundance: many; len: 15; j_gene: TRBJ2-7; v_gene: TRBV10-1; CDR3aa: CASSESSTSSYEQYF; CDR3nt: TGCGCCAGCAGTGAGTCCTCGACTAGCTCCTACGAGCAGTACTTC
d_gene: -; abundance: many; len: 12; j_gene: TRBJ1-2; v_gene: TRBV24-1; CDR3aa: CATSDSSRGYTF; CDR3nt: TGTGCCACCAGTGATTCCAGCCGGGGCTACACCTTC
d_gene: TRBD1; abundance: many; len: 12; j_gene: TRBJ1-4; v_gene: TRBV27; CDR3aa: CASRQGGEKLFF; CDR3nt: TGTGCCAGCAGACAGGGGGGGGAAAAACTGTTTTTT
d_gene: TRBD2; abundance: -; len: 16; j_gene: TRBJ2-4; v_gene: TRBV3-1; CDR3aa: CASSHTPGTSGSIQYF; CDR3nt: TGTGCCAGCAGCCACACCCCCGGGACTAGCGGGTCCATTCAGTACTTC
d_gene: -; abundance: -; len: 17; j_gene: TRBJ1-2; v_gene: TRBV18; CDR3aa: CASSSRPGTLTNYGYTF; CDR3nt: TGTGCCAGCTCCTCTCGGCCCGGGACACTTACTAACTATGGCTACACCTTC
d_gene: -; abundance: many; len: 17; j_gene: TRBJ2-1; v_gene: TRBV11-2; CDR3aa: CASSLGGWGINENEQFF; CDR3nt: TGTGCCAGCAGCTTAGGGGGTTGGGGAATCAACGAGAATGAGCAGTTCTTC
d_gene: -; abundance: many; len: 13; j_gene: TRBJ1-2; v_gene: TRBV13; CDR3aa: CASRSGGATGYTF; CDR3nt: TGTGCCAGCAGAAGCGGGGGCGCTACGGGCTACACCTTC
d_gene: TRBD2; abundance: many; len: 18; j_gene: TRBJ2-3; v_gene: TRBV19; CDR3aa: CASSTQGLAGESTDTQYF; CDR3nt: TGTGCCAGTAGTACCCAGGGACTAGCGGGGGAGAGCACAGATACGCAGTATTTT